The 5 T cell receptor beta chains presented below share a single source sample, sequenced in a study of shared clonotypes between healthy human individuals. The table came from immunoSEQ multiplex PCR; TCRdb's copy has only in-frame clones and leaves some out. Among roughly 700,000 clones, around 72% were seen once, and the ten largest hold approximately 1.7%. Sequenced input: memory CD4+ T cells sorted from blood. As for subset: CD45RA-negative fraction. Receptors were obtained from a woman aged 25 to 45 in good health.

The chain is built from TRBV2 and TRBJ1-2, with D uncertain. The CDR3 consists of 11 residues. The germline V gene has CDR1 SNHLY and CDR2 FYNNEI. With 5 bases removed from V and 3 bases from J, the gap between germline ends came to 4 bases. This chain's CDR3 is CASSQDYGYTF. In DNA, the CDR3 is TGTGCCAGCAGTCAGGACTATGGCTACACCTTC.

The chain employs TRBV28 and TRBJ1-1, with a weak D call TRBD1 (6 bases). V lost 6 bases, J lost 1 base, and 18 bases lay in between. This CDR3 has 16 amino acids. Germline assignment: CDR1 MDHEN and CDR2 SYDVKM. CDR3 sequence reads: CASRLPLLRGNTEAFF. In nucleotides, the CDR3 is TGTGCCAGCAGGTTACCACTCCTCAGGGGGAACACTGAAGCTTTCTTT.

The chain has TRBV27 and TRBJ2-1, with a weak D call TRBD2 (5 bases). This CDR3 is 17 amino acids long. V lost 6 bases to trimming and J lost 0 bases, with 18 bases between them. Looked up from germline, CDR1 is MNHEY and CDR2 is SMNVEV (reference sequence). The CDR3 sequence is CASRTLKRGSSYNEQFF. Written as DNA, the CDR3 is TGTGCCAGCAGGACATTAAAAAGAGGGAGCTCCTACAATGAGCAGTTCTTC.

This chain uses TRBV7-2 with TRBJ2-7, with D uncertain. CDR1 and CDR2 from the germline V gene are SGHTA and FQGNSA. This CDR3 comprises 14 residues. V was clipped by 1 base and J by 0 bases, with 7 bases between them. The CDR3 coding sequence is TGTGCCAGCAGCTTAGATTGGAGCTCCTACGAGCAGTACTTC. It encodes CASSLDWSSYEQYF. Supplemented by reference TRBV7-2 and TRBJ2-7, the full variable domain reads GAGVSQSPSNKVTEKGKDVELRCDPISGHTALYWYRQSLGQGLEFLIYFQGNSAPDKSGLPSDRFSAERTGGSVSTLTIQRTQQEDSAVYLCASSLDWSSYEQYFGPGTRLTVT.

The CDR3 reads CASSQEGGSVYNEQFF. The CDR3 nucleotides are TGTGCCAGCAGCCAAGAGGGAGGGAGTGTTTACAATGAGCAGTTCTTC. The rearrangement links TRBV4-2 to TRBJ2-1; 7 positions match TRBD2. The CDR3 spans 16 residues. V dropped 0 bases and J dropped 4; count of bases not matched to a gene: 6. Germline assignment: CDR1 LGHNA and CDR2 YNFKEQ.